This note documents a single T cell receptor (beta chain) sequence. Profiled with immunoSEQ multiplex PCR; TCRdb holds only in-frame clones, not every one. The sample includes 95,000 to 150,000 clones, roughly nine tenths of them seen just once. The entry originates in a study of T cell responses to AZD1222 COVID-19 vaccine. V was cut by 3 bases and J by 2 bases, with 5 bases left in between. The CDR3 runs to 13 residues. Germline V gene lookup returns CDR1 SGDLS and CDR2 YYNGEE. Source: peripheral blood, taken on day 0 of AZD1222 vaccination. The clonotype was recovered from an adult in good health. This sequence joins TRBV9 and TRBJ2-2; D unresolved. In DNA, the CDR3 is TGTGCCAGCAGCGACAGTAACACCGGGGAGCTGTTTTTT. Protein product: CASSDSNTGELFF. Based on the CDR3 plus reference TRBV9 and TRBJ2-2, the full variable domain is DSGVTQTPKHLITATGQRVTLRCSPRSGDLSVYWYQQSLDQGLQFLIQYYNGEERAKGNILERFSAQQFPDLHSELNLSSLELGDSALYFCASSDSNTGELFFGEGSRLTVL.